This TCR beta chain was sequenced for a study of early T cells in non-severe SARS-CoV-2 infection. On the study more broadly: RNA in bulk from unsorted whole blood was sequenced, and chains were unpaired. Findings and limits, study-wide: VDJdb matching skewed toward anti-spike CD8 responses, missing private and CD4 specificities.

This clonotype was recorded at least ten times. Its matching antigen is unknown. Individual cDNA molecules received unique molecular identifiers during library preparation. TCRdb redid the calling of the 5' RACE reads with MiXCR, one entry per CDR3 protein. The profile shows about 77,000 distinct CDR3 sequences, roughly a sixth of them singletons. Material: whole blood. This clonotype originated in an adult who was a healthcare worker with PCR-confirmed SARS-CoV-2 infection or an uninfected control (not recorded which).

The CDR3 spells CASSLIYEQYF. Here the CDR3 DNA reads TGTGCCAGCAGTTTAATCTACGAGCAGTACTTC. The chain combines TRBV12-3 or TRBV12-4 with TRBJ2-7; D remains unclear. This CDR3 has 11 amino acids. With 2 bases removed from V and 3 bases from J, the gap between germline ends came to 2 bases.